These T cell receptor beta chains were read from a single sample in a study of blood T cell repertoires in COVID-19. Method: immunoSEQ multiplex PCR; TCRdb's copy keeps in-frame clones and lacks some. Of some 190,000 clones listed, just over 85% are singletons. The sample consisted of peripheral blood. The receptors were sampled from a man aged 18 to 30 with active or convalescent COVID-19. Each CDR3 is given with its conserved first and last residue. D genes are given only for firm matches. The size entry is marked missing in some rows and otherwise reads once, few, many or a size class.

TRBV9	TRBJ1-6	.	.	CASSPRRGYNSPLHF	TGTGCCAGCAGCCCCCGCCGGGGGTATAATTCACCCCTCCACTTT
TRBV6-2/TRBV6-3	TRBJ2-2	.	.	CASSYQGAHTGELFF	TGTGCCAGCAGTTATCAGGGCGCGCACACCGGGGAGCTGTTTTTT
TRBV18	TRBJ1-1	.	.	CASSPLQSNTEAFF	TGTGCCAGCTCACCACTTCAGTCGAACACTGAAGCTTTCTTT
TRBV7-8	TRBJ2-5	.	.	CASNWKHPGQRETQYF	TGTGCCAGCAACTGGAAACATCCGGGACAAAGGGAGACCCAGTACTTC
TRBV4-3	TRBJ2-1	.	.	CASSQELRSSYNEQFF	TGCGCCAGCAGCCAAGAACTAAGGAGCTCCTACAATGAGCAGTTCTTC
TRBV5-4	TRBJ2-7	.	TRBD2	CASSSGTSGRGYEQYF	TGTGCCAGCAGCTCCGGGACTAGCGGGAGGGGGTACGAGCAGTACTTC
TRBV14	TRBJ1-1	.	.	CASSPHSWANTEAFF	TGTGCCAGCAGCCCCCATTCTTGGGCGAACACTGAAGCTTTCTTT
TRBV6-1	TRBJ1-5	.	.	CASSEAETAFWHF	TGTGCCAGCAGTGAAGCGGAGACGGCGTTTTGGCATTTT
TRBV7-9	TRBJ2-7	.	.	CASSLDLVGEQYF	TGTGCCAGCAGCTTAGATCTCGTCGGCGAGCAGTACTTC
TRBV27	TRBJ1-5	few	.	CASSLNRGNQPQHF	TGTGCCAGCAGTTTAAACAGGGGCAATCAGCCCCAGCATTTT
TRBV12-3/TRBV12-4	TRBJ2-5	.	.	CASTPRVGETQYF	TGTGCCAGCACGCCCAGGGTCGGGGAGACCCAGTACTTC
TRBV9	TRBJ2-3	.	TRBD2	CASSHRPAAGGFADTQYF	TGTGCCAGCAGCCATCGCCCGGCCGCGGGAGGTTTCGCAGATACGCAGTATTTT
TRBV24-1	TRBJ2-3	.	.	CATSERGQQAQYF	TGTGCCACCAGTGAAAGGGGCCAGCAGGCGCAGTATTTT
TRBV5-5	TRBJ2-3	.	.	CASSAYGSNTQYF	TGTGCCAGCAGCGCGTACGGGTCGAATACGCAGTATTTT
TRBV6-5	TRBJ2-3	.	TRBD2	CASSSLLAGGADTQYF	TGTGCCAGCAGTTCCCTACTAGCGGGAGGTGCAGATACGCAGTATTTT
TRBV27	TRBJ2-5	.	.	CASSVSPQGQETQYF	TGTGCCAGCAGCGTCTCACCGCAGGGGCAAGAGACCCAGTACTTC
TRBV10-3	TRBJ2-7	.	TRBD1	CAISGGTGTTGEQYF	TGTGCCATCAGTGGGGGGACAGGGACAACTGGCGAGCAGTACTTC
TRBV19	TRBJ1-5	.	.	CASSVTDSLSDQPQHF	TGTGCCAGTAGTGTGACTGATTCTCTTAGCGATCAGCCCCAGCATTTT
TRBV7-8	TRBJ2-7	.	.	CASSLVPAQIYEQYF	TGTGCCAGCAGCTTAGTTCCAGCGCAAATCTACGAGCAGTACTTC
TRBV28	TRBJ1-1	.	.	CASSSGLGGTEAFF	TGTGCCAGCAGTTCGGGGCTGGGAGGCACTGAAGCTTTCTTT
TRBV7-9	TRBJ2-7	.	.	CASSSRQELLREQYF	TGTGCCAGCAGTAGCCGACAGGAGCTCCTACGGGAGCAGTACTTC
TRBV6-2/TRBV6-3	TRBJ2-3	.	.	CASSLTSRVETQYF	TGTGCCAGCAGTTTAACCTCCAGGGTTGAAACGCAGTATTTT
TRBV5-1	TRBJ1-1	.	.	CASSLEQIGLGRAFF	TGCGCCAGCAGCTTGGAACAGATAGGACTCGGCCGAGCTTTCTTT
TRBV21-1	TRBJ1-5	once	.	CASSKPEKLGVEQPQHF	TGTGCCAGCAGCAAACCCGAAAAACTAGGTGTGGAGCAGCCCCAGCATTTT